The 32 T cell receptor beta chains given below trace back to one sample, sequenced in a study of T cell clonotyping in hematopoietic cell transplantation. TCRdb's copy holds only in-frame clones and misses some; the assay was immunoSEQ multiplex PCR. The table lists fewer than 40,000 clones, over 70% of them singletons. Sequencing was performed on peripheral blood mononuclear cells. The source of these receptors is a woman aged 40 to 49 in good health. Some clones in this sample may be carry-over from other donors' samples.

The rearrangement uses TRBV6-6 and TRBJ2-7; TRBD2 is a possible D gene (5 bases). This CDR3 is 15 amino acids long. The V end was cut by 6 bases, the J end by 9 bases, with 24 bases between. Germline V gene data show CDR1 as MNHNY and CDR2 as SVGAGI (reference sequence). CDR3 in DNA: TGTGCCAGCAGCCCACCTACCGGCACCCTAAGCGGGCAGTACTTC. This translates into CASSPPTGTLSGQYF.

The V and J genes are TRBV5-8 and TRBJ1-4; D ambiguous. The V and J ends lost 0 bases and 0 bases respectively, with 6 bases between them. CDR3 length: 15 amino acids. CDR1 and CDR2 (germline): SGHTS, YDEGEE. Written as DNA, the CDR3 is TGTGCCAGCAGCTTGGGAGGTTCAACTAATGAAAAACTGTTTTTT. Translated: CASSLGGSTNEKLFF.

The chain couples TRBV11-2 to TRBJ1-2; D gene unclear. CDR1 and CDR2 from the germline V gene are SGHAT and FQNNGV. The CDR3 is 14 amino acids. The V end was cut by 0 bases, the J end by 4 bases, with 9 bases between. The CDR3: CASSLDTNFYGYTF. CDR3 coding DNA: TGTGCCAGCAGCTTAGATACGAACTTCTATGGCTACACCTTC.

The CDR3: CASSPSSGRQFF. Written as DNA, the CDR3 is TGTGCCAGCAGCCCATCTAGCGGGAGGCAGTTCTTC. The J gene is TRBJ2-1, the V gene TRBV6-5; 10 nucleotides align to TRBD2. CDR1 is MNHEY, CDR2 SVGAGI, per germline. V shed 6 bases, J shed 12 bases, and the junction held 5 bases outside the gene matches. The CDR3 has 12 amino acids.

This sequence joins TRBV7-8 and TRBJ1-1; D unclear. From germline, CDR1 is SGHVS and CDR2 FQNEAQ. Between the trimmed V and J ends, which lost 6 bases and 1 base, there was a span of 9 bases. The CDR3 covers 13 residues. The CDR3 loop is CASRRMGNTEAFF. CDR3 DNA: TGTGCCAGCAGAAGGATGGGGAACACTGAAGCTTTCTTT.

The V and J genes are TRBV5-1 and TRBJ1-4; 10 bases are a match to TRBD1. The V and J ends lost 5 bases and 7 bases, in that order; junction bases with no gene match: 5. The germline V gene has CDR1 SGHRS and CDR2 YFSETQ. The CDR3 is 14 amino acids. CDR3 loop: CASRPGQGGEKLFF. CDR3 DNA sequence: TGCGCCAGCAGACCCGGACAGGGGGGTGAAAAACTGTTTTTT. The variable domain in full, completed from reference TRBV5-1 and TRBJ1-4, reads KAGVTQTPRYLIKTRGQQVTLSCSPISGHRSVSWYQQTPGQGLQFLFEYFSETQRNKGNFPGRFSGRQFSNSRSEMNVSTLELGDSALYLCASRPGQGGEKLFFGSGTQLSVL.

The V and J genes are TRBV4-1 and TRBJ2-5; a weak D match, TRBD2 (5 bases). Germline CDR1 is MGHRA and CDR2 is YSYEKL. CDR3 length equals 15 residues. The ends were cut back, 4 bases at V and 1 base at J, with 13 bases in the middle. The CDR3 spells CASSRNSVAQETQYF. CDR3 in DNA: TGCGCCAGCAGCCGAAATAGCGTGGCCCAAGAGACCCAGTACTTC.

The V and J genes are TRBV7-9 and TRBJ1-2; D not certain. The CDR3 extends over 16 amino acids. Germline assignment: CDR1 SEHNR and CDR2 FQNEAQ (reference sequence). The ends were cut back, 2 bases at V and 7 bases at J, with 20 bases in the middle. CDR3 DNA: TGTGCCAGCAGCTTATTATCACGTATCTTAAGTGCTGGCTACACCTTC. Translation gives CASSLLSRILSAGYTF.

The table lists this clone with a count of one. V gene TRBV30 combines with J gene TRBJ2-7; the match to TRBD1 covers 10 bases. The germline V gene encodes CDR1 GTSNPN and CDR2 SVGIG (reference sequence). This CDR3 is 12 amino acids long. The V and J ends lost 3 bases and 13 bases, in that order; junction bases with no gene match: 9. The DNA for the CDR3 is TGTGCCTGGAGCCCTGACAGGGGGCGAGACTACTTC. Protein sequence: CAWSPDRGRDYF. Full variable domain (outside the CDR3, taken from reference TRBV30 and TRBJ2-7): SQTIHQWPATLVQPVGSPLSLECTVEGTSNPNLYWYRQAAGRGLQLLFYSVGIGQISSEVPQNLSASRPQDRQFILSSKKLLLSDSGFYLCAWSPDRGRDYFGPGTRLTVT.

This chain joins TRBV6-6 and TRBJ1-5; TRBD1 matches at 8 bases. The V segment lost 7 bases and the J segment 0 bases; nucleotides outside the gene matches: 2. The germline V gene encodes CDR1 MNHNY and CDR2 SVGAGI (reference sequence). The CDR3 runs 14 residues. In nucleotides, the CDR3 is TGTGCCAGCACCGGACAGGGTAGCAATCAGCCCCAGCATTTT. Its translation is CASTGQGSNQPQHF.

The genes are TRBV11-3 and TRBJ1-1; possible D gene TRBD1, 6 bases. Per the germline V gene, CDR1 is SGHNT and CDR2 is YENEEA. Trimming stripped 4 bases from V and 11 bases from J, with 11 bases between. The CDR3 loop spans 11 amino acids. The CDR3 sequence is CASSSGARAFF. The DNA for the CDR3 is TGTGCCAGCAGCTCAGGGGCACGGGCTTTCTTT.

The chain links TRBV19 to TRBJ2-1, with TRBD2 matching over 12 bases. The germline gives CDR1 LNHDA, CDR2 SQIVND (reference sequence). Trimming took 5 bases from V and 8 from J; bases not matched to a gene: 7. The CDR3 contains 15 residues. The CDR3 nucleotides read TGTGCCAGTAGTTTGACTAGCGGGAGTTTCGATGAGCAGTTCTTC. This sequence encodes CASSLTSGSFDEQFF.

The genes are TRBV28 and TRBJ1-2; D is uncertain. From germline, CDR1 is MDHEN and CDR2 SYDVKM. CDR3 length equals 13 residues. Between the trimmed V and J ends, which lost 5 bases and 4 bases, there was a span of 11 bases. The DNA for the CDR3 is TGTGCCAGCAGTCTAACAAGTACCTATGGCTACACCTTC. Its translation: CASSLTSTYGYTF.

The V gene is TRBV5-1, the J gene TRBJ2-1; 7 bases are shared with TRBD2. Germline V CDR1 and CDR2: SGHRS, YFSETQ. CDR3 length: 15 amino acids. The ends lost 4 bases at V and 5 bases at J; junction bases unmatched: 9. The CDR3 DNA follows: TGCGCCAGCAGCCACGGGCTAGCGGAAGACAATGAGCAGTTCTTC. Its protein is CASSHGLAEDNEQFF.

V is TRBV28 and J is TRBJ2-5; TRBD1 matches at 9 bases. Germline V gene sequence: CDR1 MDHEN, CDR2 SYDVKM. The J segment lost 5 bases and the V segment lost 3 bases, leaving 4 bases of the junction unmatched. The CDR3 loop spans 14 amino acids. The CDR3, as DNA: TGTGCCAGCAGTTTTACAGGGGGCTCGGAGACCCAGTACTTC. Translated: CASSFTGGSETQYF.

This chain joins TRBV19 and TRBJ2-5, with D tentatively TRBD2 (6 bases). V was shortened by 5 bases and J by 4 bases, with 11 bases between the two germline ends. Germline values: CDR1 LNHDA, CDR2 SQIVND (reference sequence). The CDR3 loop spans 13 amino acids. CDR3 loop: CASSGQGGETQYF. CDR3 bases: TGTGCCAGTAGTGGGCAGGGAGGAGAGACCCAGTACTTC. Full variable domain (missing parts from reference TRBV19 and TRBJ2-5): DGGITQSPKYLFRKEGQNVTLSCEQNLNHDAMYWYRQDPGQGLRLIYYSQIVNDFQKGDIAEGYSVSREKKESFPLTVTSAQKNPTAFYLCASSGQGGETQYFGPGTRLLVL.

The chain combines TRBV19 with TRBJ2-5; no definite D call. Germline CDR1 and CDR2: LNHDA and SQIVND (reference sequence). V was trimmed by 4 bases and J by 7 bases, leaving 10 bases between them. The CDR3 consists of 12 residues. CDR3 coding DNA: TGTGCCAGTAGTACAGCCGTCGGGACCCAGTACTTC. This encodes CASSTAVGTQYF.

V and J are TRBV6-1 and TRBJ2-7, with D uncertain. CDR3 size: 12 residues. Germline CDR1 and CDR2: MNHNS and SASEGT. V was shortened by 11 bases and J by 0 bases, with 11 bases between the two germline ends. CDR3 in amino acids: CAGPTPSYEQYF. In DNA, the CDR3 is TGTGCCGGACCGACTCCCTCCTACGAGCAGTACTTC.

The chain combines TRBV5-1 with TRBJ2-2, with 9 bases fitting TRBD2. The V segment lost 4 bases and the J segment 4 bases; nucleotides outside the gene matches: 8. This CDR3 is 16 amino acids long. The germline V gene encodes CDR1 SGHRS and CDR2 YFSETQ. The CDR3 nucleotides read TGCGCCAGCAGCCTCTTAGCGGGAGAGGGCACCGGGGAGCTGTTTTTT. This encodes CASSLLAGEGTGELFF.

The chain joins TRBV19 to TRBJ2-1, with a tentative D call TRBD1 (5 bases). The CDR3 covers 15 residues. CDR1 and CDR2 (germline): LNHDA, SQIVND (reference sequence). The V end lost 1 base, the J end lost 0 bases, and 7 bases lay between the germline ends. CDR3 DNA: TGTGCCAGTAGTATAGGACAGAGCTCCTACAATGAGCAGTTCTTC. It specifies CASSIGQSSYNEQFF.

The rearrangement uses TRBV5-1 and TRBJ2-5, with D perhaps matching TRBD2 (5 bases). CDR3 length: 15 residues. Trimming stripped 0 bases from V and 5 bases from J, with 14 bases between. The germline V gene has CDR1 SGHRS and CDR2 YFSETQ. For the CDR3, the DNA is TGCGCCAGCAGCTTGGCCGCAAGCGGTTGGGAGACCCAGTACTTC. Amino acid sequence: CASSLAASGWETQYF.

V gene TRBV30 combines with J gene TRBJ2-1; D gene uncertain. This CDR3 has 13 amino acids. From germline, CDR1 is GTSNPN and CDR2 SVGIG (reference sequence). Trimming took 0 bases from V and 9 from J, leaving 12 bases between them. CDR3 in amino acids: CAWSVISRGEQFF. In DNA, the CDR3 is TGTGCCTGGAGTGTAATCTCACGTGGTGAGCAGTTCTTC.

The chain carries TRBV28 and TRBJ2-7; 7 bases line up with TRBD1. The J segment lost 2 bases and the V segment lost 4 bases, leaving 2 bases of the junction unmatched. In germline, CDR1 is MDHEN, CDR2 SYDVKM. There are 13 residues in the CDR3. This CDR3 is CASSSTGAYEQYF. CDR3 coding DNA: TGTGCCAGCAGTTCCACAGGGGCCTACGAGCAGTACTTC.

The genes are TRBV28 and TRBJ1-1; D may be TRBD1 (5 bases). CDR3 length: 14 residues. The ends were cut back, 10 bases at V and 3 bases at J, with 18 bases in the middle. CDR1 is MDHEN and CDR2 is SYDVKM in the germline V gene. CDR3 region: CATRPGTPYTEAFF. The CDR3 region has the DNA TGTGCCACCCGACCCGGGACCCCGTACACTGAAGCTTTCTTT.

V and J are TRBV30 and TRBJ1-5, with a possible D match to TRBD1 (5 bases). Trimming took 0 bases from V and 5 from J, leaving 8 bases between them. Germline V gives CDR1 GTSNPN, CDR2 SVGIG (reference sequence). The CDR3 contains 13 residues. CDR3 loop: CAWSVGDDQPQHF. The CDR3 region has the DNA TGTGCCTGGAGTGTGGGGGATGATCAGCCCCAGCATTTT.

This rearrangement joins TRBV25-1 to TRBJ2-3; D may correspond to TRBD1 or TRBD2 (5 bases each). V lost 5 bases to trimming and J lost 2 bases, with 14 bases between them. This CDR3 region has 15 residues. In germline, CDR1 is MGHDK, CDR2 SYGVNS. The CDR3 is CASSRDRAPTDTQYF. CDR3 DNA sequence: TGTGCCAGCAGTAGGGACCGCGCCCCCACAGATACGCAGTATTTT.

This chain joins TRBV19 and TRBJ2-5, with unresolved D. Per the germline V gene, CDR1 is LNHDA and CDR2 is SQIVND (reference sequence). The CDR3 has 12 amino acids. Trimming took off 6 bases at V and 1 base at J, with 6 bases between the two ends. The CDR3 bases are TGTGCCAGTAGCTACGCCCAAGAGACCCAGTACTTC. Its protein product is CASSYAQETQYF.

The chain has TRBV11-3 and TRBJ2-2; 10 bases are a match to TRBD2. This CDR3 is built from 15 residues. Trimming cost V 6 bases and J 5 bases; bases outside gene matches: 6. Germline values: CDR1 SGHNT, CDR2 YENEEA. CDR3 region: CASSPSGGRTGELFF. The CDR3 DNA is TGTGCCAGCAGTCCTAGCGGGGGAAGGACCGGGGAGCTGTTTTTT. The full variable domain, its missing parts supplied by reference TRBV11-3 and TRBJ2-2, is EAGVVQSPRYKIIEKKQPVAFWCNPISGHNTLYWYLQNLGQGPELLIRYENEEAVDDSQLPKDRFSAERLKGVDSTLKIQPAELGDSAVYLCASSPSGGRTGELFFGEGSRLTVL.

This chain joins TRBV28 and TRBJ1-1, with a tentative D call TRBD1 (5 bases). From germline, CDR1 is MDHEN and CDR2 SYDVKM. With 7 bases removed from V and 1 base from J, the gap between germline ends came to 10 bases. The length of the CDR3 is 13 residues. The CDR3 nucleotides read TGTGCCAGCATGAGGGACGGGAACACTGAAGCTTTCTTT. Translated, it gives CASMRDGNTEAFF.

The chain carries TRBV5-1 and TRBJ2-2; no clear D gene. V lost 0 bases and J lost 3, with 3 bases in between. The CDR3 runs 13 residues. The germline CDR1 and CDR2 sequences are SGHRS and YFSETQ. CDR3: CASSLEYTGELFF. The CDR3 DNA reads TGCGCCAGCAGCTTGGAATACACCGGGGAGCTGTTTTTT. Full variable domain (remainder filled in from reference TRBV5-1 and TRBJ2-2): KAGVTQTPRYLIKTRGQQVTLSCSPISGHRSVSWYQQTPGQGLQFLFEYFSETQRNKGNFPGRFSGRQFSNSRSEMNVSTLELGDSALYLCASSLEYTGELFFGEGSRLTVL.

The rearrangement uses TRBV19 and TRBJ2-7; the match to TRBD1 covers 10 bases. CDR1 and CDR2 (germline): LNHDA, SQIVND (reference sequence). The CDR3 length is 14 residues. V shed 7 bases, J shed 4 bases, and the junction held 7 bases outside the gene matches. The CDR3 DNA follows: TGTGCCAGTACGACGGACAGGGGGAGTTACGAGCAGTACTTC. It specifies CASTTDRGSYEQYF.

This clone occurred once. CDR3 region: CASSLNLDKRDTQYF. DNA of the CDR3: TGTGCCAGCAGCTTAAATCTGGACAAACGAGATACGCAGTATTTT. The rearrangement uses TRBV7-2 and TRBJ2-3; D may be TRBD1 (5 bases). This CDR3 has 15 residues. Per the germline V gene, CDR1 is SGHTA and CDR2 is FQGNSA. The V and J ends lost 2 bases and 5 bases respectively, with 14 bases between them.